The source of this TCR beta chain is a study of regulatory T cells in long-lasting Graves disease. Study-wide points: Persistent disease exhibited a predilection for TRBV28, TRBJ1-2 and TRBJ2-5. Between persistent patients, a few thousand public clonotypes were shared, exceeding the roughly 940 shared between new patients.

Time point: newly diagnosed GD, antithyroid drugs for less than 3 months. With RNA extracted from PBMCs as input, the TCR library was made. Ten or more counts support this clonotype. The antigen remains undetermined. HTBI primers from iRepertoire and Arm-PCR of CDR3 regions yielded the TCR beta libraries. TCRdb reprocessed the multiplex PCR reads with MiXCR, giving one entry per CDR3 protein. The table lists 560,000 or so distinct CDR3 sequences, about 16% of them singletons. CDR3 length: 14 residues. Germline assignment: CDR1 GTSNPN and CDR2 SVGIG (reference sequence). V lost 3 bases to trimming and J lost 6 bases, with 12 bases between them. These records were also assigned to another study, of T cells in Graves' hyperthyroidism and ophthalmopathy. That study adds: HTBI primers were employed in a first-round RT-PCR of the TCR CDR3. Most clonotypes that expanded in the thyroid above 0.001 also showed up in blood.

The rearrangement links TRBV30 to TRBJ1-6; no clear D. This sequence was found in a man aged 18 to 29 with Graves disease. Source: peripheral blood mononuclear cells (PBMCs), taken at new diagnosis, from a patient treated with antithyroid drugs. The CDR3 DNA sequence: TGTGCCTGGAGGTCCGAGGTTACTAATTCACCCCTCCACTTT. This codes for CAWRSEVTNSPLHF.